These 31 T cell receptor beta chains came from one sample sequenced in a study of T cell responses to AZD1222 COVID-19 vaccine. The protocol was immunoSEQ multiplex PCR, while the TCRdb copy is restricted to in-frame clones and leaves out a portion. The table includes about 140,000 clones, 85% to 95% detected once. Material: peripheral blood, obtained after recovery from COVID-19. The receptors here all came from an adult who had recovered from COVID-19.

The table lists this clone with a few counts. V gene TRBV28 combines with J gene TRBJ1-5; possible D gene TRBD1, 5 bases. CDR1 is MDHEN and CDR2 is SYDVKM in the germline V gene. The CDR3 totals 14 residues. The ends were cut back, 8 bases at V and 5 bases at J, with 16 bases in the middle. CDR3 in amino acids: CASQTAGVYQPQHF. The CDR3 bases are TGTGCCAGCCAGACAGCGGGGGTTTATCAGCCCCAGCATTTT.

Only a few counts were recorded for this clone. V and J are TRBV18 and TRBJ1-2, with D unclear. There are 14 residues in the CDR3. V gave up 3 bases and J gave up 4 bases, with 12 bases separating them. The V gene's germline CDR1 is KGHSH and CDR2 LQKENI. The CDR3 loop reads CASSPSTEGYGYTF. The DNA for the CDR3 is TGTGCCAGCTCACCCTCCACAGAGGGCTATGGCTACACCTTC.

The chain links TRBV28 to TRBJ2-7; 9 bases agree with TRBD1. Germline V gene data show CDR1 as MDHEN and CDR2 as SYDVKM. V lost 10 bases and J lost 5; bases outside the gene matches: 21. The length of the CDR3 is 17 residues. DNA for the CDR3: TGTGCCACCCTGGACAGGGGAGTGATAACCCCCATCCACGAGCAGTACTTC. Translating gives CATLDRGVITPIHEQYF. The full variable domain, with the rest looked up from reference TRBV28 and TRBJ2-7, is DVKVTQSSRYLVKRTGEKVFLECVQDMDHENMFWYRQDPGLGLRLIYFSYDVKMKEKGDIPEGYSVSREKKERFSLILESASTNQTSMYLCATLDRGVITPIHEQYFGPGTRLTVT.

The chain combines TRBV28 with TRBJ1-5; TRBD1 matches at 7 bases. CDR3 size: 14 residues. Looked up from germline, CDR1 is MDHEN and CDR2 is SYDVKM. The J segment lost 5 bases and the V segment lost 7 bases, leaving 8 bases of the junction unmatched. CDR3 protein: CASISDRADQPQHF. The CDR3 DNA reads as TGTGCCAGCATCTCCGACAGGGCAGATCAGCCCCAGCATTTT.

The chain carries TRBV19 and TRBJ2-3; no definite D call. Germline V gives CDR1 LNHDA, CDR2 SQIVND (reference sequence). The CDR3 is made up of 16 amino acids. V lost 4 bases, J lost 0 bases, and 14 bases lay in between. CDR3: CASSNPLGDSTDTQYF. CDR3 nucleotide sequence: TGTGCCAGTAGTAACCCTTTGGGCGATAGCACAGATACGCAGTATTTT.

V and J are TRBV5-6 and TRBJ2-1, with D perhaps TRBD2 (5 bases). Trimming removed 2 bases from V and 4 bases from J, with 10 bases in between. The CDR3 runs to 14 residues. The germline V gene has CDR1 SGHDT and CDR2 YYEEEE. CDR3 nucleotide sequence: TGTGCCAGCAGCTTCCCGGGATCTTACAATGAGCAGTTCTTC. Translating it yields CASSFPGSYNEQFF.

CDR3 sequence reads: CASSWGTTYEQYF. The CDR3 nucleotides read TGTGCCAGCAGCTGGGGGACTACATACGAGCAGTACTTC. V and J are TRBV12-3 or TRBV12-4 and TRBJ2-7; 7 bases fit TRBD2. V lost 6 bases to trimming and J lost 4 bases; unmatched junction nucleotides: 6. The CDR3 consists of 13 residues.

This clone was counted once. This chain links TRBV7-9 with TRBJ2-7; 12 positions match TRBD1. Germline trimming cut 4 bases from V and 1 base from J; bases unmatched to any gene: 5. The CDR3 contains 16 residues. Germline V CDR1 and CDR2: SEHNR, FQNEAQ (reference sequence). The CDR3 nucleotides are TGTGCCAGCAGCTCCCTGGGACAGGGGGCTTCCTACGAGCAGTACTTC. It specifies CASSSLGQGASYEQYF.

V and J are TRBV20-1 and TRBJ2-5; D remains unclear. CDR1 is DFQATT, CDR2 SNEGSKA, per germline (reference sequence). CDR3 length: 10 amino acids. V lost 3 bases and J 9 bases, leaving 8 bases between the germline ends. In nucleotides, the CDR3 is TGCAGTGCTAGGTTTGAGTCCCAGTACTTC. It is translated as CSARFESQYF.

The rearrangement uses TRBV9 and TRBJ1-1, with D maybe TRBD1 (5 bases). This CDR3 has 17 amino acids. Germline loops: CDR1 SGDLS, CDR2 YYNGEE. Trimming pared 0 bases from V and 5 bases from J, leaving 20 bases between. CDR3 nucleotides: TGTGCCAGCAGCGTAGACGGGGACGTCCTCGGCGCGACTGAAGCTTTCTTT. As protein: CASSVDGDVLGATEAFF. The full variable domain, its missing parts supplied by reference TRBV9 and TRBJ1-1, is DSGVTQTPKHLITATGQRVTLRCSPRSGDLSVYWYQQSLDQGLQFLIQYYNGEERAKGNILERFSAQQFPDLHSELNLSSLELGDSALYFCASSVDGDVLGATEAFFGQGTRLTVV.

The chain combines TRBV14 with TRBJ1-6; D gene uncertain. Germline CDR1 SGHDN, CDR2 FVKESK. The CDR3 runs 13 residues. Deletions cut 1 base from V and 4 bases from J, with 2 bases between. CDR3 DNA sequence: TGTGCCAGCAGCCAAGTGTATAATTCACCCCTCCACTTT. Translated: CASSQVYNSPLHF.

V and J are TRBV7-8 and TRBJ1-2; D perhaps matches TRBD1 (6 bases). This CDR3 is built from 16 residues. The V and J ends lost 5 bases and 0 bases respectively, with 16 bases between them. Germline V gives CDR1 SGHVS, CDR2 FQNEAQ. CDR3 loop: CASSQNNRAANYGYTF. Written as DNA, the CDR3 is TGTGCCAGCAGCCAAAACAACAGGGCCGCTAACTATGGCTACACCTTC.

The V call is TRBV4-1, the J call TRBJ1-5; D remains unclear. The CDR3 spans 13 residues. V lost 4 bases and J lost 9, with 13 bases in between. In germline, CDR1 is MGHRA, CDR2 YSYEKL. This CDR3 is CASSRIPVGPQHF. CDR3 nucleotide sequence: TGCGCCAGCAGCCGAATCCCCGTAGGGCCCCAGCATTTT.

CDR3 sequence: CASSPGYGQGRETQYF. Here the CDR3 DNA reads TGTGCCAGCAGCCCCGGCTACGGGCAGGGTCGCGAGACCCAGTACTTC. The chain employs TRBV5-8 and TRBJ2-5; tentatively, D is TRBD1 (5 bases). Germline assignment: CDR1 SGHTS and CDR2 YDEGEE. The CDR3 has 16 residues. Trimming pared 4 bases from V and 5 bases from J, leaving 21 bases between.

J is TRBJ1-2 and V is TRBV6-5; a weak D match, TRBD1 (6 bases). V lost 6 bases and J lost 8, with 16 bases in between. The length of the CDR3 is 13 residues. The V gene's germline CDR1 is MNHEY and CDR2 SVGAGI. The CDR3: CASSRDISRGYTF. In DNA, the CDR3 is TGTGCCAGCAGCCGGGACATATCACGGGGCTACACCTTC.

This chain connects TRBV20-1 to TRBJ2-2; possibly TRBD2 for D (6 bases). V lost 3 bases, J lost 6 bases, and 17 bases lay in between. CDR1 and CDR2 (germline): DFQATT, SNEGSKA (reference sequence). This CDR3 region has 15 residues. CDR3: CSASLGLSTPGELFF. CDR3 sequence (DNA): TGCAGTGCTAGTCTGGGACTCTCCACCCCCGGGGAGCTGTTTTTT.

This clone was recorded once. CDR3 sequence reads: CASSYRGGTDTQYF. CDR3 coding DNA: TGCGCCAGCAGCTACAGGGGGGGCACAGATACGCAGTATTTT. V usage is TRBV5-1 and J usage is TRBJ2-3; 8 bases agree with TRBD1. There are 14 residues in the CDR3. CDR1 SGHRS and CDR2 YFSETQ come from the germline V gene. With V trimmed by 3 bases and J by 1 base, 1 base remained unmatched.

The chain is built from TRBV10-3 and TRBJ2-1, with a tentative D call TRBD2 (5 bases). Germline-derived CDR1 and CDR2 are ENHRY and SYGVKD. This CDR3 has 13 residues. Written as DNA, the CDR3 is TGTGCTACCGGGGAAACTGCGATCAATGAGCAGTTCTTC. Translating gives CATGETAINEQFF.

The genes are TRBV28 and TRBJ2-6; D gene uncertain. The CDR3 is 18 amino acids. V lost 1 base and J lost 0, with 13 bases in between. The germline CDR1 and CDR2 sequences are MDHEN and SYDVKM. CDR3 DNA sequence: TGTGCCAGCAGTTTATCTCCGGGTAGACCCTCTGGGGCCAACGTCCTGACTTTC. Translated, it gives CASSLSPGRPSGANVLTF.

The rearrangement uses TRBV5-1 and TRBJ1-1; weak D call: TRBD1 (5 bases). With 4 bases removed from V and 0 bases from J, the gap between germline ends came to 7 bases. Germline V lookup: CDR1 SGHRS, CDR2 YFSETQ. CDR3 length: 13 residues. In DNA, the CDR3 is TGCGCCAGCAGCAGGGACTTGAACACTGAAGCTTTCTTT. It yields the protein CASSRDLNTEAFF.

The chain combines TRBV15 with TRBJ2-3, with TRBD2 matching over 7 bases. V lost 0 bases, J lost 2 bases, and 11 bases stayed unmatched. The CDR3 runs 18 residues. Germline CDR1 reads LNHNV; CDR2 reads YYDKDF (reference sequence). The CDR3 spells CATSRDQGASGLTDTQYF. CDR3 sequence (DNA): TGTGCCACCAGCAGAGATCAAGGGGCTAGCGGACTCACAGATACGCAGTATTTT.

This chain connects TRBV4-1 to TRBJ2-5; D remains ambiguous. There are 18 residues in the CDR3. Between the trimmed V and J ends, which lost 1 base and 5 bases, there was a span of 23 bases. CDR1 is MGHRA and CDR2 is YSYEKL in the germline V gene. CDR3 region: CASSQAPTTQPRGETQYF. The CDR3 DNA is TGCGCCAGCAGCCAAGCACCCACCACACAGCCGCGAGGCGAGACCCAGTACTTC.

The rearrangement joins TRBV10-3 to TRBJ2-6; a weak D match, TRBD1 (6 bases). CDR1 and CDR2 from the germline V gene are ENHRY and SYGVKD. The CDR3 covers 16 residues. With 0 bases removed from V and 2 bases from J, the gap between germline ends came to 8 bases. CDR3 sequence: CAISESAGAGANVLTF. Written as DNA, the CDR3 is TGTGCCATCAGTGAGTCGGCAGGGGCTGGGGCCAACGTCCTGACTTTC.

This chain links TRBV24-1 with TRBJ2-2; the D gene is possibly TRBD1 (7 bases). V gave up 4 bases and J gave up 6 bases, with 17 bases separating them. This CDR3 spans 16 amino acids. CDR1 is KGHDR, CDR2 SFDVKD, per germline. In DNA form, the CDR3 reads TGTGCCACCAGTGAGGCGGGACAGATTGGCGCCGGGGAGCTGTTTTTT. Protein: CATSEAGQIGAGELFF.

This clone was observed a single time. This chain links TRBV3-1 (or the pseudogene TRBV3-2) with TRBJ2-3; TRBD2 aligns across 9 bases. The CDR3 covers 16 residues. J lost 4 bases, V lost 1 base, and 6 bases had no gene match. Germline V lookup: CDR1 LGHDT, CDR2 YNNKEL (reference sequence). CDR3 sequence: CASSQVGLAGPDTQYF. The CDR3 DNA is TGTGCCAGCAGCCAAGTGGGCCTAGCGGGGCCAGATACGCAGTATTTT.

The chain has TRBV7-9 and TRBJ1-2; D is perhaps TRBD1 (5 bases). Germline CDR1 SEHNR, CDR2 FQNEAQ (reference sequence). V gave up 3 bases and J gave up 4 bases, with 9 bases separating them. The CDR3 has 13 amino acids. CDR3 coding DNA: TGTGCCAGCAGCTTCGGCGGGGGCTATGGCTACACCTTC. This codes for CASSFGGGYGYTF.

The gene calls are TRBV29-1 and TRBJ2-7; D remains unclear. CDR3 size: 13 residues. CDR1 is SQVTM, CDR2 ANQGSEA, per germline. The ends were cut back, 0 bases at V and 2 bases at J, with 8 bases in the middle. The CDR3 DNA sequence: TGCAGCGTTGAAGATCGTGAAGCCTACGAGCAGTACTTC. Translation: CSVEDREAYEQYF.

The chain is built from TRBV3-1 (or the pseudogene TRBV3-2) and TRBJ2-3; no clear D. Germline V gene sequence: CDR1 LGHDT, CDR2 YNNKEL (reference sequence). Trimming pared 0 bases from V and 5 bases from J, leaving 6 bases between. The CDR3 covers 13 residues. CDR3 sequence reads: CASSQDRRDTQYF. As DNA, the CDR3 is TGTGCCAGCAGCCAAGATAGGCGAGATACGCAGTATTTT.

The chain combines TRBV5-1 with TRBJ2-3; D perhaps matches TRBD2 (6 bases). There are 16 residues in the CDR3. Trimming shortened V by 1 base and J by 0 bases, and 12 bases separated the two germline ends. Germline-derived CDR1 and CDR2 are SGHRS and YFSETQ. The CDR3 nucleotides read TGCGCCAGCAGCTTGACCCCCGGGACTAGCACAGATACGCAGTATTTT. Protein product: CASSLTPGTSTDTQYF.

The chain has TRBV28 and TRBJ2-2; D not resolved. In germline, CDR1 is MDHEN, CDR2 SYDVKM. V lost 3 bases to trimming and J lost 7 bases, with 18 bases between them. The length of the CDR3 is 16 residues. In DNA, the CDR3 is TGTGCCAGCAGTTTCCCCCGCTCTCTTTGGGGCGGGGAGCTGTTTTTT. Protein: CASSFPRSLWGGELFF.

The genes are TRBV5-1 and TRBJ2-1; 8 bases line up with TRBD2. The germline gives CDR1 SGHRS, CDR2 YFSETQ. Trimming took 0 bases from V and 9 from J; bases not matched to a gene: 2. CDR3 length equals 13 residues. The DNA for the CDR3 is TGCGCCAGCAGCTTGGAGCTAGCGGGTGAGCAGTTCTTC. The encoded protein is CASSLELAGEQFF.